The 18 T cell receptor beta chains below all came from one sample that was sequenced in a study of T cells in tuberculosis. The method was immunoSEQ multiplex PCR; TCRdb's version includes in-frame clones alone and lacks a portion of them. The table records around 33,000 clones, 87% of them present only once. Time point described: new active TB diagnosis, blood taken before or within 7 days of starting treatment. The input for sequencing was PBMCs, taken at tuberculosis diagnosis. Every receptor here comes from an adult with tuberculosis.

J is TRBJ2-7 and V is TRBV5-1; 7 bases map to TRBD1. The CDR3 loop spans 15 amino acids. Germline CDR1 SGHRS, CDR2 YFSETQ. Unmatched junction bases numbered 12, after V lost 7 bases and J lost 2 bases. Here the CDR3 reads CASSVDGTVTYEQYF. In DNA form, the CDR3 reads TGCGCCAGCTCCGTCGATGGGACAGTAACCTACGAGCAGTACTTC. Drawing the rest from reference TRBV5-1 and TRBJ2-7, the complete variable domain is KAGVTQTPRYLIKTRGQQVTLSCSPISGHRSVSWYQQTPGQGLQFLFEYFSETQRNKGNFPGRFSGRQFSNSRSEMNVSTLELGDSALYLCASSVDGTVTYEQYFGPGTRLTVT.

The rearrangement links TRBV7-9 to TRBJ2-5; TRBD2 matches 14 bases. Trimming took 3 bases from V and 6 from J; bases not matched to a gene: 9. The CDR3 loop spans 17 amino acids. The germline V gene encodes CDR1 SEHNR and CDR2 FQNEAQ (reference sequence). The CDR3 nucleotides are TGTGCCAGCAGCTTTTCCGGGACTAGCGGGAGCTATCAGACCCAGTACTTC. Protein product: CASSFSGTSGSYQTQYF.

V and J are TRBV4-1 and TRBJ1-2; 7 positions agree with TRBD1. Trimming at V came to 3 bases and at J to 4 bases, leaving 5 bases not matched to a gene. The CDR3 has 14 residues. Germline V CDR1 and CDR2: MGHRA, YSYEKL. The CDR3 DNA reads TGCGCCAGCAGCCAGCCCCGACAGGGCTATGGCTACACCTTC. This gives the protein CASSQPRQGYGYTF.

In DNA, the CDR3 is TGTGCCAGCAGCCAAGATGAGTCTAGCGAGATTTACAATGAGCAGTTCTTC. It specifies CASSQDESSEIYNEQFF. The chain combines TRBV4-2 with TRBJ2-1; D possibly corresponds to TRBD2 (6 bases). The germline V gene has CDR1 LGHNA and CDR2 YNFKEQ. The CDR3 sequence is 17 residues long. Trimming cost V 0 bases and J 4 bases, with 16 bases left between them.

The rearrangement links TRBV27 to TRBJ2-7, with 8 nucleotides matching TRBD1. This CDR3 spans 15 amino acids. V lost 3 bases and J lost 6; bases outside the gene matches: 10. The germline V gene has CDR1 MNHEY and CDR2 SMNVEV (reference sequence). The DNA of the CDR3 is TGTGCCAGCAGTTTTGGGACAGGAGTATCTCGCGAGCAGTACTTC. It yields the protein CASSFGTGVSREQYF.

The CDR3 spells CASSLGDGDWLRYEQYF. The CDR3 DNA follows: TGTGCCAGCAGCTTAGGGGATGGGGACTGGCTAAGATACGAGCAGTACTTC. The chain joins TRBV7-8 to TRBJ2-7, with a tentative D call TRBD2 (6 bases). V was cut by 1 base and J by 4 bases, with 20 bases left in between. The germline gives CDR1 SGHVS, CDR2 FQNEAQ. The CDR3 totals 17 residues.

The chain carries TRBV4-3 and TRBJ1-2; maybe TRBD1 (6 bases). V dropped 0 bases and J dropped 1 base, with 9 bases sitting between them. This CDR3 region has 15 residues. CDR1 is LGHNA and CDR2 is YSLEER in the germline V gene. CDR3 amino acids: CASSQDPGDNYGYTF. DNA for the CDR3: TGCGCCAGCAGCCAAGATCCAGGGGATAACTATGGCTACACCTTC.

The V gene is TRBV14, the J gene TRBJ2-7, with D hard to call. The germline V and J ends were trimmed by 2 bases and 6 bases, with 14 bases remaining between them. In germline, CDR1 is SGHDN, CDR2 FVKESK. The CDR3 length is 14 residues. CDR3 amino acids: CASSQLLDRGEQYF. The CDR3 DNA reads TGTGCCAGCAGCCAACTCTTAGATCGAGGCGAGCAGTACTTC.

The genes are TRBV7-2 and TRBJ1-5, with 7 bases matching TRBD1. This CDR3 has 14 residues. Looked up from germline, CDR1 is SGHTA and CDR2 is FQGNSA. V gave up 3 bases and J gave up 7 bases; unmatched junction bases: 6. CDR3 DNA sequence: TGTGCCAGCAGCTTGAGACAGGGTGGCCAGCCCCAGCATTTT. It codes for CASSLRQGGQPQHF.

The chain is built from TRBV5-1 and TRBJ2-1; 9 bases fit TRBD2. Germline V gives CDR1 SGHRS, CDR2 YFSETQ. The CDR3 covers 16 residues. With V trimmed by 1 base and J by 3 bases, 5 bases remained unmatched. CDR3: CASSLFASGDYNEQFF. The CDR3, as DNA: TGCGCCAGCAGCTTGTTTGCTAGCGGGGACTACAATGAGCAGTTCTTC.

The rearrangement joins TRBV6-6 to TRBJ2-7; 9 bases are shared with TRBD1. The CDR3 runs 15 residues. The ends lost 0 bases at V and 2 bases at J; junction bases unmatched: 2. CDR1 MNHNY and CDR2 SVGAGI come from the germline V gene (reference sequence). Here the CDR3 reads CASSYSGQGPYEQYF. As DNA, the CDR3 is TGTGCCAGCAGTTACTCGGGACAGGGTCCCTACGAGCAGTACTTC.

The CDR3 region has the DNA TGTGCCAGCAGCCGGACTTCCTCCTACGAGCAGTACTTC. Protein product: CASSRTSSYEQYF. V and J are TRBV6-5 and TRBJ2-7; maybe TRBD2 (5 bases). CDR3 size: 13 residues. CDR1 MNHEY and CDR2 SVGAGI come from the germline V gene. V was trimmed by 6 bases and J by 0 bases, leaving 9 bases between them.

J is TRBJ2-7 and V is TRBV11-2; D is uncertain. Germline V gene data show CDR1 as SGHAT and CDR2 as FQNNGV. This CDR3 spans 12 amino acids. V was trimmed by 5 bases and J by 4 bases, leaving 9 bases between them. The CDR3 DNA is TGTGCCAGCAGCATTCGGGTATACGAGCAGTACTTC. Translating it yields CASSIRVYEQYF. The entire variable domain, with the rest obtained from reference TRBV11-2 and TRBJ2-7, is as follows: EAGVAQSPRYKIIEKRQSVAFWCNPISGHATLYWYQQILGQGPKLLIQFQNNGVVDDSQLPKDRFSAERLKGVDSTLKIQPAKLEDSAVYLCASSIRVYEQYFGPGTRLTVT.

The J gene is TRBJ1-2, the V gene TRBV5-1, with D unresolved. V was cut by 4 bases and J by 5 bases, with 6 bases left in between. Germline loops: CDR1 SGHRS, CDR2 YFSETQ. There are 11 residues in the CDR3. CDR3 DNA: TGCGCCAGCAGCAATGAGTATGGCTACACCTTC. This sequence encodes CASSNEYGYTF.

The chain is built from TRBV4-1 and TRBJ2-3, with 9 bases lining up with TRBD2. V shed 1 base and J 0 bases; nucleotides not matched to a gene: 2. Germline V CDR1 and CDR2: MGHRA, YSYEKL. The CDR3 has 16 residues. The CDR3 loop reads CASSQGLAGSTDTQYF. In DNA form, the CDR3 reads TGCGCCAGCAGCCAAGGTCTAGCGGGAAGCACAGATACGCAGTATTTT.

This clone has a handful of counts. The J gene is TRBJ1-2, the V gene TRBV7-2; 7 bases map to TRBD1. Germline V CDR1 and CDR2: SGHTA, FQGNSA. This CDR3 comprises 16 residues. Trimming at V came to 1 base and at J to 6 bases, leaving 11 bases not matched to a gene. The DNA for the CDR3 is TGTGCCAGCAGCTTAGGGACAGGATACGGAACTGATGGCTACACCTTC. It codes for CASSLGTGYGTDGYTF. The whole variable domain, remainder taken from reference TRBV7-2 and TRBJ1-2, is GAGVSQSPSNKVTEKGKDVELRCDPISGHTALYWYRQSLGQGLEFLIYFQGNSAPDKSGLPSDRFSAERTGGSVSTLTIQRTQQEDSAVYLCASSLGTGYGTDGYTFGSGTRLTVV.

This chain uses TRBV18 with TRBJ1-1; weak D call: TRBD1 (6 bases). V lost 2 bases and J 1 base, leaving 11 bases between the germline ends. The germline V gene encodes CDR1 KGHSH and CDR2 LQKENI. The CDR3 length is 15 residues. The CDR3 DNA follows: TGTGCCAGCTCACCAGGGGGGGCCGAGAACACTGAAGCTTTCTTT. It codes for CASSPGGAENTEAFF.

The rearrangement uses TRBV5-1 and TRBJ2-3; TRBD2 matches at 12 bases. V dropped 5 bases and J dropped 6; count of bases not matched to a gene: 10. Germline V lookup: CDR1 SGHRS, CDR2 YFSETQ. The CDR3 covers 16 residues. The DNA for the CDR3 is TGCGCCAGCAGAGAACCGACTAGCGGGAGAACTGATACGCAGTATTTT. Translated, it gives CASREPTSGRTDTQYF.